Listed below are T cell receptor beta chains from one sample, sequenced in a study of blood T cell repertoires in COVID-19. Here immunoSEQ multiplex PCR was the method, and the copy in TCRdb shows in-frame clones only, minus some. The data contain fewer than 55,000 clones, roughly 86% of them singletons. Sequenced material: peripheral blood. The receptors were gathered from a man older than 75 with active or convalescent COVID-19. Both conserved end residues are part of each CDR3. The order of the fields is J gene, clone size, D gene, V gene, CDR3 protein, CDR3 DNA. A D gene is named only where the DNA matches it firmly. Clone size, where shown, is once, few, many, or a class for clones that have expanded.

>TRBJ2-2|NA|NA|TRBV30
CAWNIGRGRRELFF
TGTGCCTGGAATATAGGCAGGGGCCGACGGGAGCTGTTTTTT
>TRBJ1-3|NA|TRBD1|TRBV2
CASRRDRGSGNTIYF
TGTGCCAGCAGGCGGGACAGGGGCTCTGGAAACACCATATATTTT
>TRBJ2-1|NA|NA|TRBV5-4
CASSLVSSGEQFF
TGTGCCAGCAGCTTGGTTAGTAGTGGTGAGCAGTTCTTC
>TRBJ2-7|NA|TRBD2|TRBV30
CAWSAGGRVGQYF
TGTGCCTGGAGTGCAGGCGGGAGGGTGGGGCAGTACTTC
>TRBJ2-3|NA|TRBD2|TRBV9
CASSAHFGGASADTQYF
TGTGCCAGCAGCGCCCACTTCGGGGGGGCCTCCGCAGATACGCAGTATTTT
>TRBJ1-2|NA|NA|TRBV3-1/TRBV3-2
CASSQDKTGTKNYGYTF
TGTGCCAGCAGCCAAGATAAAACAGGGACTAAAAACTATGGCTACACCTTC
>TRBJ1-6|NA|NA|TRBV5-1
CASSLDAADNSPLHF
TGCGCCAGCAGCTTGGATGCCGCAGATAATTCACCCCTCCACTTT
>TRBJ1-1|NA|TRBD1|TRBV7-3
CASSPDRGRGTEAFF
TGTGCCAGCAGCCCGGACAGGGGGCGTGGTACTGAAGCTTTCTTT
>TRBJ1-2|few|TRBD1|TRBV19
CASSIGRGQQANYGYTF
TGTGCCAGTAGTATAGGAAGGGGACAGCAAGCTAACTATGGCTACACCTTC
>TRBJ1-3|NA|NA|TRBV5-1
CASSLAWGDGNTIYF
TGCGCCAGCAGCTTGGCGTGGGGCGACGGAAACACCATATATTTT
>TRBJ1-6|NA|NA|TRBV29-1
CSVGEGLGNSPLHF
TGCAGCGTTGGTGAGGGACTGGGCAATTCACCCCTCCACTTT
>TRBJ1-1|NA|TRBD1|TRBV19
CASRDRQSNTEAFF
TGTGCCAGTAGGGACAGGCAATCGAACACTGAAGCTTTCTTT
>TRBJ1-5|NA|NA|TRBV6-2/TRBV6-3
CASSQTAPGDQPQHF
TGTGCCAGCAGCCAAACTGCCCCCGGGGATCAGCCCCAGCATTTT
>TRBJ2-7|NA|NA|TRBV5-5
CASSLPGDPYEQYF
TGTGCCAGCAGCTTGCCAGGGGACCCCTACGAGCAGTACTTC
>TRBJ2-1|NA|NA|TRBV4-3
CASSQDEGFSYNEQFF
TGCGCCAGCAGCCAAGACGAGGGATTCTCCTACAATGAGCAGTTCTTC
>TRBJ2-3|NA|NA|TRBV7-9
CASSWGSGTDTQYF
TGTGCCAGCAGCTGGGGTAGCGGCACAGATACGCAGTATTTT
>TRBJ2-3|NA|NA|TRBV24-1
CATSVGADTDTQYF
TGTGCCACCAGTGTGGGGGCCGACACAGATACGCAGTATTTT
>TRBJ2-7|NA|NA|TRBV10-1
CASSVGQFPLSFSYEQYF
TGCGCCAGCAGTGTCGGACAGTTTCCCCTTTCTTTCTCCTACGAGCAGTACTTC
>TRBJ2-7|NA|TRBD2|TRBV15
CATSRRVLSGSSDEQYF
TGTGCCACCAGCAGACGTGTTCTTAGCGGGAGTTCCGACGAGCAGTACTTC
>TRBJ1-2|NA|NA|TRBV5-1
CASSLAGGENGYTF
TGCGCCAGCAGCTTGGCAGGAGGGGAGAATGGCTACACCTTC
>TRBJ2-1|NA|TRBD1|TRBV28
CASIDGQGAVGEQFF
TGTGCCAGCATCGATGGACAGGGGGCTGTAGGTGAGCAGTTCTTC
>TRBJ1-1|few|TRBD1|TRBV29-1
CSVLRDRVPTEAFF
TGCAGCGTCCTCCGGGACAGGGTACCCACTGAAGCTTTCTTT
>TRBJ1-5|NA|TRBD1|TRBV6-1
CASSEGQLSNQPQHF
TGTGCCAGCAGTGAGGGACAGCTTAGCAATCAGCCCCAGCATTTT
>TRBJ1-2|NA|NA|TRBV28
CASSFGGYYGYTF
TGTGCCAGCAGTTTTGGGGGGTACTATGGCTACACCTTC
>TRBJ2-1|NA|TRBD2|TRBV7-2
CASSPQAGGLVNEQFF
TGTGCCAGCAGCCCCCAAGCGGGAGGGCTCGTCAATGAGCAGTTCTTC
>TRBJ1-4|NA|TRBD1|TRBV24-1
CATSDRLPGQVGEKLFF
TGTGCCACCAGTGACCGCCTCCCGGGACAGGTCGGGGAAAAACTGTTTTTT
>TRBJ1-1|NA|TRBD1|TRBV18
CASSPGQGMNTEAFF
TGTGCCAGCTCACCAGGACAGGGAATGAACACTGAAGCTTTCTTT
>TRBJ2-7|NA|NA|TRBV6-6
CASSYNREGHEQYF
TGTGCCAGCAGTTATAACAGGGAAGGTCACGAGCAGTACTTC
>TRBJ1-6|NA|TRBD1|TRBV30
CAWSVWGRGSRSPLHF
TGTGCCTGGAGTGTATGGGGCAGGGGGTCCCGTTCACCCCTCCACTTT
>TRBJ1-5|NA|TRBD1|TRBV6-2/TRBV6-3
CASSYGVGQGNQPQHF
TGTGCCAGCAGTTACGGAGTGGGACAGGGCAATCAGCCCCAGCATTTT
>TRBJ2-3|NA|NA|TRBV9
CASSVFAGVTDTQYF
TGTGCCAGCAGCGTATTTGCAGGGGTCACAGATACGCAGTATTTT
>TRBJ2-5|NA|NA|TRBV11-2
CASSLGGRFRTQYF
TGTGCCAGCAGCTTGGGGGGGCGGTTTCGGACCCAGTACTTC
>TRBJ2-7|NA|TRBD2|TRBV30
CAWSGGGGAREQYF
TGTGCCTGGAGTGGCGGCGGGGGGGCGCGCGAGCAGTACTTC
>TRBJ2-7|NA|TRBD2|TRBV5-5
CASSSRTSGFTYEQYF
TGTGCCAGCAGCTCTCGGACTAGCGGGTTCACCTACGAGCAGTACTTC
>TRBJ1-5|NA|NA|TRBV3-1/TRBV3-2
CASSHFSNSNQPQHF
TGTGCCAGCAGCCACTTTTCTAATTCCAATCAGCCCCAGCATTTT
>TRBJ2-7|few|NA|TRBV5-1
CASSLQKQPTYEQYF
TGCGCCAGCAGCTTGCAAAAACAGCCAACCTACGAGCAGTACTTC
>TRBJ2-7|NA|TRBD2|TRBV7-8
CASSLGLGAGVFNEQYF
TGTGCCAGCAGCTTAGGTTTGGGAGCGGGAGTTTTCAACGAGCAGTACTTC
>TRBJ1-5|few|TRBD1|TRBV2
CASSRDSYSNQPQHF
TGTGCCAGCAGTCGGGACAGCTATAGCAATCAGCCCCAGCATTTT
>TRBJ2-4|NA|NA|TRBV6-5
CASRDMLGKNIQYF
TGTGCCAGCAGAGACATGTTAGGCAAAAACATTCAGTACTTC
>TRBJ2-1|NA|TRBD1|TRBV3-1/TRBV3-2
CASSPRDRDNEQFF
TGTGCCAGCAGCCCCCGGGACAGGGACAATGAGCAGTTCTTC
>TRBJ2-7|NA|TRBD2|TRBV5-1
CASSLVGSGIYEQYF
TGCGCCAGCAGCTTGGTGGGTAGCGGGATCTACGAGCAGTACTTC
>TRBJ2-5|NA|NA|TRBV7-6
CASSLRDILQETQYF
TGTGCCAGCAGCTTAAGGGACATCCTACAAGAGACCCAGTACTTC
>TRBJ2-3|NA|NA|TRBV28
CASSLAPQTSTDTQYF
TGTGCCAGCAGTTTAGCCCCCCAGACTAGCACAGATACGCAGTATTTT
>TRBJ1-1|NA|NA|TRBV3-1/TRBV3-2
CASSQVFEGSEAFF
TGTGCCAGCAGCCAAGTTTTTGAAGGGAGTGAAGCTTTCTTT
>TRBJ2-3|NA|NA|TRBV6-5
CASSRERSRTDTQYF
TGTGCCAGCAGTCGAGAGCGGTCCCGCACAGATACGCAGTATTTT
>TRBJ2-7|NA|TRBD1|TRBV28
CASRSGQGTYEQYF
TGTGCCAGCAGATCCGGACAGGGGACGTACGAGCAGTACTTC
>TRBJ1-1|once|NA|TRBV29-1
CSVGRGGNTEAFF
TGCAGCGTCGGTCGGGGTGGAAACACTGAAGCTTTCTTT
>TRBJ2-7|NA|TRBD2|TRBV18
CASSPGRTRLSGNRNEQYF
TGTGCCAGCTCCCCCGGGAGGACTCGGCTTAGCGGGAATCGCAACGAGCAGTACTTC
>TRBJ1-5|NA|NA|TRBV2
CASRVGPNQPQHF
TGTGCCAGCAGGGTTGGCCCAAATCAGCCCCAGCATTTT